This T cell receptor (beta chain) was captured in a study of PD-1 blockade in classical Hodgkin lymphoma. Looking at the study overall: Each patient was given nivolumab 3 mg/kg through a vein every 2 weeks.

Profiling relied on immunoSEQ multiplex PCR, and the TCRdb table lists in-frame clones only, not all of them. The table has a few thousand clones, approximately 72% seen once. Each and every patient relapsed after autologous stem cell transplantation, and patients got differing brentuximab vedotin exposure. PBMCs were thawed, and CD8+ T cells were then isolated from them by magnetic negative selection. Best responses included complete response and partial response; otherwise, the best response was progressive disease. Study-wide findings and caveats: Partial responders and progressors had significantly lower baseline TCR diversity.

This clone was found a few times. Its cognate antigen is unknown. Sequenced material: CD8+ T cells from blood, taken at baseline. The clonotype originates from a human donor with classical Hodgkin lymphoma.

The CDR3 spells CASSHRLAGQETQYF. The CDR3 DNA follows: TGCGCCAGCAGCCACAGACTAGCGGGCCAAGAGACCCAGTACTTC. V gene TRBV4-1 combines with J gene TRBJ2-5; 10 bases agree with TRBD2. V was clipped by 3 bases and J by 1 base; unmatched bases: 2. The CDR3 has 15 residues. From germline, CDR1 is MGHRA and CDR2 YSYEKL.